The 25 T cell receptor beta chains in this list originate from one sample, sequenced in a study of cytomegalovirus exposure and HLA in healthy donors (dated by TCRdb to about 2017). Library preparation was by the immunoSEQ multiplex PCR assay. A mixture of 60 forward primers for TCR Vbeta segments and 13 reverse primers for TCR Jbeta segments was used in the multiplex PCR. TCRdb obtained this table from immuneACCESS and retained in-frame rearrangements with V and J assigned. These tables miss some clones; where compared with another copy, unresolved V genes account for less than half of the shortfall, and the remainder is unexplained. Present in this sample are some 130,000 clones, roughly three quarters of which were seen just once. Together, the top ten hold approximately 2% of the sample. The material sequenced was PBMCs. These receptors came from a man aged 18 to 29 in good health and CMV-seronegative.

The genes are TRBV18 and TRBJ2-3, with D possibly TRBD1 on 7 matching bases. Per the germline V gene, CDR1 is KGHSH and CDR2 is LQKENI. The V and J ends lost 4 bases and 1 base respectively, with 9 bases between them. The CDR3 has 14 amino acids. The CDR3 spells CASSRGTGTDTQYF. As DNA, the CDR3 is TGTGCCAGCTCACGCGGGACAGGCACAGATACGCAGTATTTT.

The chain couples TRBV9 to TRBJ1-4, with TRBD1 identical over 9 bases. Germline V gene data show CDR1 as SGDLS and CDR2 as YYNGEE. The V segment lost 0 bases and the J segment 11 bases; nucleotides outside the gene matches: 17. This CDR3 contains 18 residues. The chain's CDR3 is CASSVDGTGLTSGGKLFF. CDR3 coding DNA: TGTGCCAGCAGCGTAGACGGGACAGGGTTAACTTCTGGTGGGAAACTGTTTTTT.

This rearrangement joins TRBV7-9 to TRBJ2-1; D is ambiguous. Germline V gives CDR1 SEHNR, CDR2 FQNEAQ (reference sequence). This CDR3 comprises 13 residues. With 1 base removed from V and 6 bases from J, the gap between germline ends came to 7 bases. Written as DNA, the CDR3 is TGTGCCAGCAGCTTAGTTTCTCTCAATGAGCAGTTCTTC. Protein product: CASSLVSLNEQFF.

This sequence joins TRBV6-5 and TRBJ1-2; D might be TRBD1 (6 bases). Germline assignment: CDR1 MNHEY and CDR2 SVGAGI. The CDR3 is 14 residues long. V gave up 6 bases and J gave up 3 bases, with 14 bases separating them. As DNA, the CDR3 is TGTGCCAGCAGCTCAGGGGTGGGGGACTATGGCTACACCTTC. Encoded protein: CASSSGVGDYGYTF.

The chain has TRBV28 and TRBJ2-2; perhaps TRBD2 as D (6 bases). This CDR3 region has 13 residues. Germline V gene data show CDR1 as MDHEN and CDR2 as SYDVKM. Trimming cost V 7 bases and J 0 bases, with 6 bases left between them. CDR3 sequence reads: CASTGANTGELFF. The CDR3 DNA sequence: TGTGCCAGCACGGGGGCGAACACCGGGGAGCTGTTTTTT.

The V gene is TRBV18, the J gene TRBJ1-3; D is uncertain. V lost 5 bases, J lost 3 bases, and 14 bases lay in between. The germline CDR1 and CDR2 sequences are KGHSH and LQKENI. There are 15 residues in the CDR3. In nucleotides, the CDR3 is TGTGCCAGCTCAACGGAGTCCGGGTTTGGAAACACCATATATTTT. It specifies CASSTESGFGNTIYF.

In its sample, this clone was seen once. The CDR3 DNA follows: TGTGCCAGCAGCGTATCCGGCTACGAGCAGTACTTC. This codes for CASSVSGYEQYF. V is TRBV9 and J is TRBJ2-7; D gene ambiguous. CDR1 and CDR2 (germline): SGDLS, YYNGEE. The CDR3 has 12 amino acids. V gave up 1 base and J gave up 3 bases, with 5 bases separating them.

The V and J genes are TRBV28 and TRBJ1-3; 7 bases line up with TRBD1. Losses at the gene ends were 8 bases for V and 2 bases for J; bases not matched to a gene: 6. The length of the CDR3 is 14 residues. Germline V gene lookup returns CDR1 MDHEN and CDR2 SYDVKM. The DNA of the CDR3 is TGTGCCAGCTCGACCCAGGGGGCTGGAAACACCATATATTTT. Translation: CASSTQGAGNTIYF.

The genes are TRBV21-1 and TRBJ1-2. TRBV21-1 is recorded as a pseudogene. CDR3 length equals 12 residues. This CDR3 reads CASSKGRIGYTF. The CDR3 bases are TGTGCCAGCAGCAAAGGGAGGATCGGCTACACCTTC.

This chain's CDR3 is CAASGTRDEQFF. CDR3 bases: TGTGCCGCGTCCGGGACACGGGATGAGCAGTTCTTC. The V call is TRBV2, the J call TRBJ2-1, with D possibly matching TRBD1 (6 bases). Germline V gene data show CDR1 as SNHLY and CDR2 as FYNNEI. Trimming removed 11 bases at V and 8 bases at J, with 16 bases between. This CDR3 spans 12 amino acids.

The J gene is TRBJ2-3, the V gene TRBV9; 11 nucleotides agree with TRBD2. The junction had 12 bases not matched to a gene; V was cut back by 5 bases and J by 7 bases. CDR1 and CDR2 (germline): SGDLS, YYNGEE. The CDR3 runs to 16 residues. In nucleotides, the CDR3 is TGTGCCAGCAGTGGACTTAGCGGGGGGGTCATGAATACGCAGTATTTT. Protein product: CASSGLSGGVMNTQYF.

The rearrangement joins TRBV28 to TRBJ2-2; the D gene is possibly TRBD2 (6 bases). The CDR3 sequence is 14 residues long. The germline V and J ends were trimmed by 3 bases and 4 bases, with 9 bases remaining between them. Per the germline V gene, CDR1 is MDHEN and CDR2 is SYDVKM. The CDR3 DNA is TGTGCCAGCAGTTTGGGGGGAACCACCGGGGAGCTGTTTTTT. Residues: CASSLGGTTGELFF.

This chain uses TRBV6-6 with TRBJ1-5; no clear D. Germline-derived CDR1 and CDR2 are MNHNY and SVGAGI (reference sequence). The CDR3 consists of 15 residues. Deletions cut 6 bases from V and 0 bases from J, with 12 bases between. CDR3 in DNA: TGTGCCAGCAGGATCGGGGAATATAGCAATCAGCCCCAGCATTTT. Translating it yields CASRIGEYSNQPQHF.

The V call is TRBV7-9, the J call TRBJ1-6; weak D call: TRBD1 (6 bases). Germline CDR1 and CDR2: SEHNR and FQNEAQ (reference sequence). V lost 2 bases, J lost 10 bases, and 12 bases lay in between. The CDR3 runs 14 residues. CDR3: CASSLLGRGSPLHF. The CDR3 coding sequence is TGTGCCAGCAGCTTATTGGGGAGGGGGTCACCCCTCCACTTT.

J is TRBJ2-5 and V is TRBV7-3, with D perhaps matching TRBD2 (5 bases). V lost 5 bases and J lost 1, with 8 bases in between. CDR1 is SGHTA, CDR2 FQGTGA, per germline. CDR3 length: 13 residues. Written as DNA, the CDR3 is TGTGCCAGCAGCACGGGATCCCAAGAGACCCAGTACTTC. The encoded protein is CASSTGSQETQYF.

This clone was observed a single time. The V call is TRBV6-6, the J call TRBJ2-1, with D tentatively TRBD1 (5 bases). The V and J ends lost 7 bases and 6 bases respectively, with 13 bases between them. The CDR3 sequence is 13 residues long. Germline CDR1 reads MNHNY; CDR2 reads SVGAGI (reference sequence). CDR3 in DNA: TGTGCCAGCACCACCACTGGGGCCAATGAGCAGTTCTTC. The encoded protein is CASTTTGANEQFF.

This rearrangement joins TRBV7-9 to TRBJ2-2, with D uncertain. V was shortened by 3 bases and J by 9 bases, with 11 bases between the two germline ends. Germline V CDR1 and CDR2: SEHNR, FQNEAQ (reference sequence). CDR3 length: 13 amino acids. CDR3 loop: CASSFGQVRELFF. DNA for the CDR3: TGTGCCAGCAGCTTCGGCCAGGTTCGGGAGCTGTTTTTT.

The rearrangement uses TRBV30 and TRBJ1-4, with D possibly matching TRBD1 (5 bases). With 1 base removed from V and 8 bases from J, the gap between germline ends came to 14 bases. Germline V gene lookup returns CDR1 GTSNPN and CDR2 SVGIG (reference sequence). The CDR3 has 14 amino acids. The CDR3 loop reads CAWSGAGSDEKLFF. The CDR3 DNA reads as TGTGCCTGGAGTGGGGCAGGGTCAGACGAAAAACTGTTTTTT.

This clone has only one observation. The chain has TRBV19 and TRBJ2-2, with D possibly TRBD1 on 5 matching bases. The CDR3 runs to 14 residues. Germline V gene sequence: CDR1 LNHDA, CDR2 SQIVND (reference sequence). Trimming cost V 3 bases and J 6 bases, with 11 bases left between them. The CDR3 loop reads CASSIGQGSGELFF. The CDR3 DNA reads TGTGCCAGTAGTATTGGGCAGGGCTCCGGGGAGCTGTTTTTT. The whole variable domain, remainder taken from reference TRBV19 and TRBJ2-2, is DGGITQSPKYLFRKEGQNVTLSCEQNLNHDAMYWYRQDPGQGLRLIYYSQIVNDFQKGDIAEGYSVSREKKESFPLTVTSAQKNPTAFYLCASSIGQGSGELFFGEGSRLTVL.

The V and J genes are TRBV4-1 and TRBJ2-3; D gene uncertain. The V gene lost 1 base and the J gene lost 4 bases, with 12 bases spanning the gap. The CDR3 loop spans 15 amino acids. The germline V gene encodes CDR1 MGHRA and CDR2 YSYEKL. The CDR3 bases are TGCGCCAGCAGCCAAGTCTCTACTCTTGCAGATACGCAGTATTTT. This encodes CASSQVSTLADTQYF.

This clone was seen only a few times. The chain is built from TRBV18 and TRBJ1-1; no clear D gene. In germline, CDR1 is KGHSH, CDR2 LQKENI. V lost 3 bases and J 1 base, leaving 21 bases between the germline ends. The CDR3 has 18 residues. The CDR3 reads CASSPQYSFTIPNTEAFF. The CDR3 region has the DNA TGTGCCAGCTCACCGCAGTATTCTTTTACAATTCCGAACACTGAAGCTTTCTTT.

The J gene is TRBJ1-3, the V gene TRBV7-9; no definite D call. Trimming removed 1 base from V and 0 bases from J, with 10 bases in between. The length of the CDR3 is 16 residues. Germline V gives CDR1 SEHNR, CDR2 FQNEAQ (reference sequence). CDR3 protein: CASSLETLSSGNTIYF. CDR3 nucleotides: TGTGCCAGCAGCTTAGAAACCCTGAGCTCTGGAAACACCATATATTTT.

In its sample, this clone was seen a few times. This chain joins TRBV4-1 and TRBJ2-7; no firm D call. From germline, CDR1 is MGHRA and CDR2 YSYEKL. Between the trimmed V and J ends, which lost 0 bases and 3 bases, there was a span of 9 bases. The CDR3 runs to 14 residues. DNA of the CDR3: TGCGCCAGCAGCCAAGATTGGGCCAGCTACGAGCAGTACGTC. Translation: CASSQDWASYEQYV.

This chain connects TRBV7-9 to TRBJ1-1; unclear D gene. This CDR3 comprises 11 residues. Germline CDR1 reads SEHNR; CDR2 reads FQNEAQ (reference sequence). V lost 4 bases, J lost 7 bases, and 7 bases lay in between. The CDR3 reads CASSWSREAFF. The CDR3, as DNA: TGTGCCAGCAGCTGGAGTCGTGAAGCTTTCTTT.

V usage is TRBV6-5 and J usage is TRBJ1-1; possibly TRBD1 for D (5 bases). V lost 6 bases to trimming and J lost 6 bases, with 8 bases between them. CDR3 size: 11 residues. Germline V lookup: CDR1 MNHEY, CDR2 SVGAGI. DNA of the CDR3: TGTGCCAGCAGCCAGGGTGCTGAAGCTTTCTTT. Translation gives CASSQGAEAFF.